Shown below are 17 T cell receptor beta chains from a single sample sequenced in a study of early T cells in non-severe SARS-CoV-2 infection. TCRdb re-analysed the 5' RACE reads in MiXCR, keeping a single row per CDR3 protein. The sample contains approximately 38,000 distinct CDR3 sequences, roughly 5% of which appear only once. Sequenced sample: whole blood. The origin of the receptors is an adult who was a healthcare worker with PCR-confirmed SARS-CoV-2 infection or an uninfected control (not recorded which).

In its sample, this clonotype was seen a few times. This chain connects TRBV12-3 or TRBV12-4 to TRBJ1-2, with TRBD1 identical over 7 bases. There are 15 residues in the CDR3. V lost 6 bases, J lost 2 bases, and 9 bases stayed unmatched. In DNA form, the CDR3 reads TGTGCCAGCAGCCTACGACAGGGTCGCAACTATGGCTACACCTTC. Residues: CASSLRQGRNYGYTF.

V usage is TRBV6-5 and J usage is TRBJ2-7; the match to TRBD2 covers 16 bases. The CDR3 length is 15 residues. Germline CDR1 MNHEY, CDR2 SVGAGI. J was trimmed by 7 bases and V by 4 bases; bases with no gene match: 4. In nucleotides, the CDR3 is TGTGCCAGCAGTTCCGGGACTAGCGGGAGGGGGGAGCAGTACTTC. This sequence encodes CASSSGTSGRGEQYF.

This clonotype came up a few times. The V call is TRBV2, the J call TRBJ2-7; TRBD2 matches 9 bases. The CDR3 consists of 14 residues. V lost 5 bases to trimming and J lost 0 bases; unmatched junction nucleotides: 2. Germline V gives CDR1 SNHLY, CDR2 FYNNEI. The CDR3 here is CASSRTSASYEQYF. The CDR3 DNA follows: TGTGCCAGCAGTCGGACTAGCGCCTCCTACGAGCAGTACTTC.

This clonotype occurred a few times. This chain uses TRBV3-1 with TRBJ1-1, with D perhaps matching TRBD1 (5 bases). The V and J ends lost 1 base and 3 bases respectively, with 12 bases between them. The CDR3 length is 15 residues. The germline gives CDR1 LGHDT, CDR2 YNNKEL (reference sequence). CDR3 sequence reads: CASSQGSRVDTEAFF. The CDR3 bases are TGTGCCAGCAGCCAAGGTTCCAGGGTGGACACTGAAGCTTTCTTT.

In its sample, this clonotype was seen many times. The chain joins TRBV7-6 to TRBJ1-6; 8 bases are a match to TRBD1. Germline CDR1 and CDR2: SGHVS and FNYEAQ. This CDR3 spans 14 amino acids. V shed 5 bases and J 7 bases; nucleotides not matched to a gene: 4. CDR3 DNA: TGTGCCAGCAGCACGGGACAGGCCAATTCACCCCTCCACTTT. Residues: CASSTGQANSPLHF. The full variable domain, its missing parts supplied by reference TRBV7-6 and TRBJ1-6, is GAGVSQSPRYKVTKRGQDVALRCDPISGHVSLYWYRQALGQGPEFLTYFNYEAQQDKSGLPNDRFSAERPEGSISTLTIQRTEQRDSAMYRCASSTGQANSPLHFGNGTRLTVT.

This clonotype was detected many times. A junction boundary mismatches the germline segment, possibly from a read error. This chain joins TRBV7-7 and TRBJ2-5, with 7 bases fitting TRBD1. This CDR3 spans 13 amino acids. CDR1 SSHAT and CDR2 FNYEAQ come from the germline V gene (reference sequence). The CDR3 loop is CASSKGQQETQYF. For the CDR3, the DNA is TGTGCTAGCAGCAAGGGACAGCAAGAGACCCAGTACTTC.

The sample holds a few counts of this clonotype. This chain joins TRBV7-2 and TRBJ2-3; TRBD1 aligns across 7 bases. V lost 5 bases to trimming and J lost 8 bases; unmatched junction nucleotides: 13. Germline V lookup: CDR1 SGHTA, CDR2 FQGNSA. The CDR3 extends over 15 amino acids. In DNA form, the CDR3 reads TGTGCCAGCAGCCGGAACCTAGACAGGGCGAGTACGCAGTATTTT. This encodes CASSRNLDRASTQYF.

This clonotype was observed many times. This chain uses TRBV27 with TRBJ1-2; D gene uncertain. V shed 0 bases and J shed 10 bases, with 12 bases lying between them. Germline V gene sequence: CDR1 MNHEY, CDR2 SMNVEV (reference sequence). This CDR3 has 13 residues. The CDR3 protein is CASSLSWGTDYTF. In nucleotides, the CDR3 is TGTGCCAGCAGTTTATCGTGGGGTACCGACTACACCTTC.

This clonotype showed up just a few times. The J gene is TRBJ2-1, the V gene TRBV11-2; no firm D call. Deletions cut 4 bases from V and 8 bases from J, with 9 bases between. The CDR3 extends over 12 amino acids. CDR1 is SGHAT, CDR2 FQNNGV, per germline. The CDR3 spells CASSYLGDEQFF. CDR3 nucleotides: TGTGCCAGCAGCTACCTGGGTGATGAGCAGTTCTTC.

The gene calls are TRBV5-4 and TRBJ1-1, with 9 positions matching TRBD1. Germline lookup yields CDR1 SGHNT and CDR2 YYREEE (reference sequence). There are 15 residues in the CDR3. V lost 4 bases to trimming and J lost 3 bases; unmatched junction nucleotides: 7. DNA for the CDR3: TGTGCCAGCAGCACCGCACAGGGGGCTGACACTGAAGCTTTCTTT. It specifies CASSTAQGADTEAFF. The complete variable domain, with remaining parts taken from reference TRBV5-4 and TRBJ1-1, reads ETGVTQSPTHLIKTRGQQVTLRCSSQSGHNTVSWYQQALGQGPQFIFQYYREEENGRGNFPPRFSGLQFPNYSSELNVNALELDDSALYLCASSTAQGADTEAFFGQGTRLTVV.

The table lists this clonotype with many counts. V is TRBV5-1 and J is TRBJ2-1; tentative D call: TRBD2 (6 bases). This CDR3 is built from 15 residues. Looked up from germline, CDR1 is SGHRS and CDR2 is YFSETQ. V dropped 4 bases and J dropped 4 bases, with 15 bases sitting between them. CDR3 coding DNA: TGCGCCAGCAGCGGATTCGGGACTTCATACAATGAGCAGTTCTTC. Translation gives CASSGFGTSYNEQFF.

The chain employs TRBV4-3 and TRBJ2-1, with a weak D call TRBD1 (6 bases). Per germline, CDR1 LGHNA and CDR2 YSLEER. V lost 0 bases and J lost 4, with 16 bases in between. The CDR3 has 17 residues. The CDR3 is CASSQDISQGIYNEQFF. CDR3 nucleotide sequence: TGCGCCAGCAGCCAAGATATATCCCAGGGGATTTACAATGAGCAGTTCTTC.

This clonotype has ten or more counts. A junction boundary mismatches the germline segment, possibly from a read error. This rearrangement joins TRBV7-7 to TRBJ2-1; 10 bases agree with TRBD2. Germline assignment: CDR1 SSHAT and CDR2 FNYEAQ (reference sequence). The CDR3 runs 16 residues. The CDR3 DNA reads TGTGCTAGCAGCGCCCTAGCGGGGGTCACATACAATGAGCAGTTCTTC. Protein: CASSALAGVTYNEQFF.

This clonotype was recorded only once. V and J are TRBV12-3 or TRBV12-4 and TRBJ2-5; maybe TRBD1 (5 bases). V lost 4 bases to trimming and J lost 2 bases, with 11 bases between them. The CDR3 length is 14 residues. The CDR3 region has the DNA TGTGCCAGCAGTTACGACAGAGTTCAAGAGACCCAGTACTTC. This codes for CASSYDRVQETQYF.

This clonotype appeared many times. The chain employs TRBV6-2 or TRBV6-3 and TRBJ2-1; no clear D. This CDR3 spans 15 amino acids. Looked up from germline, CDR1 is MNHEY and CDR2 is SVGEGT. V lost 8 bases, J lost 2 bases, and 16 bases lay in between. CDR3 DNA sequence: TGTGCCAGCGCTACTTGGGAACTCACCTACAATGAGCAGTTCTTC. Its translation is CASATWELTYNEQFF.

This clonotype was seen ten or more times. This rearrangement joins TRBV30 to TRBJ1-6; a possible D gene is TRBD1 (6 bases). The CDR3 has 14 amino acids. Trimming removed 1 base at V and 8 bases at J, with 12 bases between. Germline CDR1 is GTSNPN and CDR2 is SVGIG (reference sequence). CDR3 in DNA: TGTGCCTGGAGTGACACAGGGAGCGATTCACCCCTCCACTTT. It yields the protein CAWSDTGSDSPLHF.

The chain joins TRBV20-1 to TRBJ2-1; D is unresolved. The CDR3 has 16 residues. Germline V lookup: CDR1 DFQATT, CDR2 SNEGSKA (reference sequence). The V end lost 0 bases, the J end lost 2 bases, and 14 bases lay between the germline ends. CDR3 region: CSARDLGSSTYNEQFF. In DNA form, the CDR3 reads TGCAGTGCTAGAGATCTCGGCTCCTCAACCTACAATGAGCAGTTCTTC.